This T cell receptor (beta chain) was sequenced for a study of Ad26.COV2.S vaccination and SARS-CoV-2 variants. The repertoire was sequenced with immunoSEQ multiplex PCR; TCRdb's copy has only in-frame clones and lacks some. The profile shows about 460,000 clones, roughly nine tenths of them singletons. For this clone: No antigen is known for it.

Whole-study findings and limits: Greater spike-specific TCR breadth was seen in vaccine recipients than in placebo recipients. After vaccination, substantial breadth of spike-specific CD8+ and CD4+ responses was reported.

Germline CDR1 is SGHTA and CDR2 is FQGNSA. The CDR3 is 15 residues long. The V segment lost 6 bases and the J segment 5 bases; nucleotides outside the gene matches: 12. Treatment here: some 20 received Ad26.COV2.S at low or high dose, single or two shots; about 5 received placebo; per-sample allocation not given. Sampling was performed 63 days after the first vaccine or placebo injection. The input for sequencing was peripheral blood, taken in a trial of Ad26.COV2.S vaccine versus placebo. The sequence was collected from a person aged 18-60 years who received the Ad26.COV2.S COVID-19 vaccine or a placebo. The chain has TRBV7-2 and TRBJ2-5; 7 bases are a match to TRBD2. CDR3 protein: CASRDGGAGWETQYF. CDR3 DNA: TGTGCCAGCAGGGATGGGGGAGCGGGGTGGGAGACCCAGTACTTC. Complete variable domain (other parts from reference TRBV7-2 and TRBJ2-5): GAGVSQSPSNKVTEKGKDVELRCDPISGHTALYWYRQSLGQGLEFLIYFQGNSAPDKSGLPSDRFSAERTGGSVSTLTIQRTQQEDSAVYLCASRDGGAGWETQYFGPGTRLLVL.